A single sample gave rise to the 17 T cell receptor beta chains below, sequenced in a study of T cells after yellow fever vaccination. TCRdb processed the 5' RACE reads anew with MiXCR; each CDR3 protein has one entry. The data hold hundreds of thousands of distinct CDR3 sequences, with around 12% observed a single time. The source was CD4+ T cells sorted from PBMCs, collected 15 days after the yellow fever booster vaccination. These receptor sequences come from a man in his late teens or twenties who received the YFV17D yellow fever vaccine.

This clonotype appeared a few times. The chain has TRBV11-2 and TRBJ2-1; no firm D call. The CDR3 is made up of 15 amino acids. V lost 5 bases to trimming and J lost 7 bases, with 18 bases between them. Germline-derived CDR1 and CDR2 are SGHAT and FQNNGV. As DNA, the CDR3 is TGTGCCAGCAGCCTCCTAGTTAGTGGTACGAATGAGCAGTTCTTC. It translates to CASSLLVSGTNEQFF. Full variable domain (outside the CDR3, taken from reference TRBV11-2 and TRBJ2-1): EAGVAQSPRYKIIEKRQSVAFWCNPISGHATLYWYQQILGQGPKLLIQFQNNGVVDDSQLPKDRFSAERLKGVDSTLKIQPAKLEDSAVYLCASSLLVSGTNEQFFGPGTRLTVL.

This clonotype was observed a few times. The V call is TRBV11-2, the J call TRBJ1-4; D call uncertain. Germline values: CDR1 SGHAT, CDR2 FQNNGV. This CDR3 has 16 residues. Trimming shortened V by 5 bases and J by 5 bases, and 18 bases separated the two germline ends. The DNA of the CDR3 is TGTGCCAGCAGCCCCCGGAAGGGCCTGGGGAATGAAAAACTGTTTTTT. Translation: CASSPRKGLGNEKLFF.

The chain carries TRBV6-2 or TRBV6-3 and TRBJ1-5; D uncertain. Germline loops: CDR1 MNHEY, CDR2 SVGEGT. V was pared by 5 bases and J by 6 bases, with 20 bases between. The CDR3 extends over 16 amino acids. The CDR3 here is CASSVPSRVLGQPQHF. In DNA form, the CDR3 reads TGTGCCAGCAGTGTTCCCTCACGCGTACTGGGTCAGCCCCAGCATTTT.

This clonotype was recorded a few times. This sequence joins TRBV20-1 and TRBJ1-6, with D tentatively TRBD1 (5 bases). CDR3 length equals 15 residues. Germline-derived CDR1 and CDR2 are DFQATT and SNEGSKA (reference sequence). V dropped 3 bases and J dropped 6 bases, with 15 bases sitting between them. In DNA, the CDR3 is TGCAGTGCTAGGGTGGCAAACGGGGGTAATTCACCCCTCCACTTT. It codes for CSARVANGGNSPLHF.

This clonotype was seen a few times. The chain joins TRBV9 to TRBJ2-5; 16 bases are shared with TRBD2. The germline gives CDR1 SGDLS, CDR2 YYNGEE. The CDR3 contains 15 residues. With 0 bases clipped from V and 11 bases from J, the junction kept 4 bases outside the gene matches. Here the CDR3 reads CASSVEPGLAGGQYF. CDR3 coding DNA: TGTGCCAGCAGCGTAGAACCGGGACTAGCGGGGGGGCAGTACTTC.

V and J are TRBV2 and TRBJ2-1, with D perhaps TRBD1 or TRBD2 (6 bases each). Trimming cost V 6 bases and J 8 bases, with 20 bases left between them. The germline gives CDR1 SNHLY, CDR2 FYNNEI. The CDR3 consists of 15 residues. The DNA for the CDR3 is TGTGCCAGCAGCTCGACTACGATAGGGGGGTATGAGCAGTTCTTC. Translated, it gives CASSSTTIGGYEQFF. Together with reference TRBV2 and TRBJ2-1, the CDR3 gives the full variable domain: EPEVTQTPSHQVTQMGQEVILRCVPISNHLYFYWYRQILGQKVEFLVSFYNNEISEKSEIFDDQFSVERPDGSNFTLKIRSTKLEDSAMYFCASSSTTIGGYEQFFGPGTRLTVL.

V is TRBV30 and J is TRBJ2-5; no reliable D call. Germline CDR1 reads GTSNPN; CDR2 reads SVGIG (reference sequence). This CDR3 has 11 residues. V gave up 2 bases and J gave up 5 bases, with 6 bases separating them. The CDR3 loop reads CAWSNSETQYF. The CDR3 coding sequence is TGTGCCTGGAGTAACTCCGAGACCCAGTACTTC.

To note about this clonotype: It may be a read error: a sequence one base away is much more abundant. This rearrangement joins TRBV3-1 to TRBJ1-4; TRBD1 is a possible D gene (5 bases). V shed 5 bases and J shed 5 bases, with 12 bases lying between them. CDR3 length equals 14 residues. Germline V CDR1 and CDR2: LGHDT, YNNKEL (reference sequence). CDR3 bases: TGTGCCAGCAGCTGTGACAGTCGAAATGAAAAACTGTTTTTT. It specifies CASSCDSRNEKLFF.

This clonotype was picked up a small number of times. This chain uses TRBV7-3 with TRBJ1-1; D may be TRBD1 (5 bases). Germline V lookup: CDR1 SGHTA, CDR2 FQGTGA. V lost 5 bases and J 2 bases, leaving 12 bases between the germline ends. The CDR3 contains 14 residues. The CDR3 bases are TGTGCCAGCAGCCAGGGAACCGTAAACACTGAAGCTTTCTTT. Protein: CASSQGTVNTEAFF.

The rearrangement links TRBV7-2 to TRBJ1-3, with 7 bases identical to TRBD1. V lost 3 bases to trimming and J lost 8 bases; unmatched junction nucleotides: 13. Germline V gene lookup returns CDR1 SGHTA and CDR2 FQGNSA. The CDR3 loop spans 16 amino acids. The CDR3, as DNA: TGTGCCAGCAGCTTTCAGACAGGGCGGTGGGTGGACACCATATATTTT. Translated, it gives CASSFQTGRWVDTIYF. The full variable domain, rest sourced from reference TRBV7-2 and TRBJ1-3, is GAGVSQSPSNKVTEKGKDVELRCDPISGHTALYWYRQSLGQGLEFLIYFQGNSAPDKSGLPSDRFSAERTGGSVSTLTIQRTQQEDSAVYLCASSFQTGRWVDTIYFGEGSWLTVV.

This clonotype has just a few counts. The rearrangement links TRBV12-3 or TRBV12-4 to TRBJ2-3; TRBD1 aligns across 9 bases. Germline trimming cut 6 bases from V and 4 bases from J; bases unmatched to any gene: 8. The CDR3 is made up of 15 amino acids. For the CDR3, the DNA is TGTGCCAGCAGGGGACAGGGACACACTGCAGATACGCAGTATTTT. Residues: CASRGQGHTADTQYF.

There are a few counts of this clonotype. This CDR3 is CAIKGSGAENNEQFF. CDR3 DNA sequence: TGTGCCATCAAGGGTAGCGGCGCGGAAAACAATGAGCAGTTCTTC. The chain has TRBV10-3 and TRBJ2-1; perhaps TRBD2 as D (6 bases). V lost 7 bases to trimming and J lost 5 bases, with 18 bases between them. Germline loops: CDR1 ENHRY, CDR2 SYGVKD. This CDR3 contains 15 residues.

The chain links TRBV3-2 to TRBJ2-1; TRBD1 is the table's D call and was not checked against the DNA. TRBV3-2 is annotated as a pseudogene. This CDR3 spans 14 amino acids. The CDR3 DNA follows: TGTGCCAGCAGCCCGCCGGGAATTCTCAATGAGCAGTTCTTC. It encodes CASSPPGILNEQFF.

This clonotype was seen a few times. V gene TRBV4-3 combines with J gene TRBJ2-7; possible D gene TRBD2, 5 bases. The CDR3 spans 15 residues. V was cut by 4 bases and J by 0 bases, with 13 bases left in between. Germline V gene sequence: CDR1 LGHNA, CDR2 YSLEER. The CDR3 DNA is TGCGCCAGCAGCCTCGAGGGCCGCAGCTCCTACGAGCAGTACGTC. Its translation is CASSLEGRSSYEQYV.

In this sample, this clonotype turned up many times. J is TRBJ2-7 and V is TRBV5-5; no firm D call. Per the germline V gene, CDR1 is SGHKS and CDR2 is YYEKEE (reference sequence). CDR3 length: 15 amino acids. V was trimmed by 0 bases and J by 0 bases, leaving 10 bases between them. The CDR3 DNA sequence: TGTGCCAGCAGCTTGGAGGCTTCGGTCTCCTACGAGCAGTACGTC. Translation gives CASSLEASVSYEQYV.

The chain links TRBV24-1 to TRBJ1-2, with no clear D. The CDR3 sequence is 11 residues long. With 3 bases removed from V and 5 bases from J, the gap between germline ends came to 3 bases. From germline, CDR1 is KGHDR and CDR2 SFDVKD. CDR3 residues: CATSDQYGYTF. The CDR3, as DNA: TGTGCCACCAGTGATCAATATGGCTACACCTTC.

This clonotype was counted a few times. V and J are TRBV18 and TRBJ2-1, with D maybe TRBD1 (5 bases). The length of the CDR3 is 13 residues. Germline V lookup: CDR1 KGHSH, CDR2 LQKENI. V gave up 3 bases and J gave up 8 bases, with 11 bases separating them. The CDR3 DNA sequence: TGTGCCAGCTCACCTAGGGGAACGGATGAGCAGTTCTTC. Its translation: CASSPRGTDEQFF. Supplemented by reference TRBV18 and TRBJ2-1, the full variable domain reads NAGVMQNPRHLVRRRGQEARLRCSPMKGHSHVYWYRQLPEEGLKFMVYLQKENIIDESGMPKERFSAEFPKEGPSILRIQQVVRGDSAAYFCASSPRGTDEQFFGPGTRLTVL.